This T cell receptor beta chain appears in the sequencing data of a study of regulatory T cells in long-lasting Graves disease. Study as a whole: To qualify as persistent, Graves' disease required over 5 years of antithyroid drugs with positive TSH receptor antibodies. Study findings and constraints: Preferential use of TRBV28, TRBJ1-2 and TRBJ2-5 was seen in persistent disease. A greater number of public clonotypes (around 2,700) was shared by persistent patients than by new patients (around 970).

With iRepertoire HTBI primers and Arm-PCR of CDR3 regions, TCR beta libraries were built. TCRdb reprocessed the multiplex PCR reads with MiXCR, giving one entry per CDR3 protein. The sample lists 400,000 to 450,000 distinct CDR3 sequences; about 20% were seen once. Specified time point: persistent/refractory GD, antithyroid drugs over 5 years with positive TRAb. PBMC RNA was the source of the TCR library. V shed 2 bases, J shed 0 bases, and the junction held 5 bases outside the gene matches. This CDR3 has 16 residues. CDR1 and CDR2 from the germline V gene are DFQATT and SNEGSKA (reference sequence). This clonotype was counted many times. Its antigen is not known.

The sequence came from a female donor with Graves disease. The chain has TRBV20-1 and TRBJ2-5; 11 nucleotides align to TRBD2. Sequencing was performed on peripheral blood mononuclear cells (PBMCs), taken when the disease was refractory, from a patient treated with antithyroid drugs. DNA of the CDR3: TGCAGTGCTAGATCCGGGACTAGCGGTTACCAAGAGACCCAGTACTTC. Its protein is CSARSGTSGYQETQYF.